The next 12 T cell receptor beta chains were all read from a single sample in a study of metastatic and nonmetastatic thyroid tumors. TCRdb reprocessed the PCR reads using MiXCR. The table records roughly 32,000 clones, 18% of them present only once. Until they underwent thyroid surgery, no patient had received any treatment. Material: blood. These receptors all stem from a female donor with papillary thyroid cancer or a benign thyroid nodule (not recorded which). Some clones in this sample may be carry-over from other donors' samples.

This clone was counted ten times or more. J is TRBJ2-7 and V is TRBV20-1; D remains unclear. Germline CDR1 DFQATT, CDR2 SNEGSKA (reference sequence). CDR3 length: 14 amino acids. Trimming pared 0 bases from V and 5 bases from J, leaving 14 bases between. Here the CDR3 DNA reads TGCAGTGCTAGAGACGATAGGAGCGACCACGAGCAGTACTTC. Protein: CSARDDRSDHEQYF.

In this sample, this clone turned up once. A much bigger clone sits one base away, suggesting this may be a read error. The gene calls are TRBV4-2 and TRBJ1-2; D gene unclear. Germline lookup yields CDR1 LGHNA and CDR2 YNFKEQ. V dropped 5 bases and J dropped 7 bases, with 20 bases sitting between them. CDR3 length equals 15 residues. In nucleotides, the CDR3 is TGTGCCAGCAGCAAAGGCCTTTCGGGTGTTCTTGGCTACACCTTC. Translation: CASSKGLSGVLGYTF.

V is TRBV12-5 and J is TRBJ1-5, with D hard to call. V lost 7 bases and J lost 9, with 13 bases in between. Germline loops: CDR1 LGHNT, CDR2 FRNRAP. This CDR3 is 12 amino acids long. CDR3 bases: TGTGCTAGTGCCATAGTCCATTGGCCCCAGCATTTT. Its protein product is CASAIVHWPQHF.

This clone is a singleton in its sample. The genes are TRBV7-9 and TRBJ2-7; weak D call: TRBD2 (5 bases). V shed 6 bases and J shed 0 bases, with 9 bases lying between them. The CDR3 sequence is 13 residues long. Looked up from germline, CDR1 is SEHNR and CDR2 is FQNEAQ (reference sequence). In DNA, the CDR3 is TGTGCCAGCAGAAGGACTTCCTCCTACGAGCAGTACTTC. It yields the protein CASRRTSSYEQYF. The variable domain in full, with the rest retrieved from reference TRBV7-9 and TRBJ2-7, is DTGVSQNPRHKITKRGQNVTFRCDPISEHNRLYWYRQTLGQGPEFLTYFQNEAQLEKSRLLSDRFSAERPKGSFSTLEIQRTEQGDSAMYLCASRRTSSYEQYFGPGTRLTVT.

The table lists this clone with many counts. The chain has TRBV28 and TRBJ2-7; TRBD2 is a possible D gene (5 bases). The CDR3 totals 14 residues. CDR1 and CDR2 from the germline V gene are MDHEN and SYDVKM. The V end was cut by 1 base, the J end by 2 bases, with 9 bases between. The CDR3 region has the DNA TGTGCCAGCAGTTTATATTCCGGGACCTACGAGCAGTACTTC. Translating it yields CASSLYSGTYEQYF.

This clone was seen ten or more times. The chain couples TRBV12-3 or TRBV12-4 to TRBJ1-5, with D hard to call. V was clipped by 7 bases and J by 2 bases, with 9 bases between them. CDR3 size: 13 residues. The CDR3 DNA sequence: TGTGCCAGCAAAGAGGGAGGCAATCAGCCCCAGCATTTT. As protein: CASKEGGNQPQHF.

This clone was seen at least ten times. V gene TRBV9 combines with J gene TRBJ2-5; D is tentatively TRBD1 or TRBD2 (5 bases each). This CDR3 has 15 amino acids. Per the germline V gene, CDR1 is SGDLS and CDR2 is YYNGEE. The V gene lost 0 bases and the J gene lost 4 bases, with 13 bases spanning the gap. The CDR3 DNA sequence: TGTGCCAGCAGCGTAGCTTGGCAGGGACGAGAGACCCAGTACTTC. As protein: CASSVAWQGRETQYF.

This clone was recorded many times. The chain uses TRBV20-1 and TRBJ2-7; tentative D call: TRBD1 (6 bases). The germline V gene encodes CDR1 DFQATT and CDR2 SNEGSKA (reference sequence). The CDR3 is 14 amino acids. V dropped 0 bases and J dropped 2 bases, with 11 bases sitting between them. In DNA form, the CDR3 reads TGCAGTGCTAGAGAAGTCCGACAGGCCTACGAGCAGTACTTC. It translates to CSAREVRQAYEQYF.

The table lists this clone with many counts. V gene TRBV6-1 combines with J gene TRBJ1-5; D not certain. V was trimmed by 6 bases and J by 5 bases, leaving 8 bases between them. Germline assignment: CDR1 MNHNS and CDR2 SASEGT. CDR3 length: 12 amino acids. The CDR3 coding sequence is TGTGCCAGCAGAAAAGAGGATCAGCCCCAGCATTTT. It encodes CASRKEDQPQHF.

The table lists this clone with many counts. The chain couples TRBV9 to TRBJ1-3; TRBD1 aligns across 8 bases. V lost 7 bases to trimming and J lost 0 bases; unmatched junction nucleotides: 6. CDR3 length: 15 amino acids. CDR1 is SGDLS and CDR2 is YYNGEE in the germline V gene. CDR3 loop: CASGRDRSSGNTIYF. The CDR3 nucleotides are TGTGCCAGCGGCCGGGACAGGAGCTCTGGAAACACCATATATTTT.

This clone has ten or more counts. DNA for the CDR3: TGTGCCAGCAGACCCGGGCGATGGGACACTGAAGCTTTCTTT. Its protein product is CASRPGRWDTEAFF. The genes are TRBV6-4 and TRBJ1-1; D unresolved. The CDR3 runs 14 residues. Trimming pared 6 bases from V and 3 bases from J, leaving 14 bases between. The germline V gene has CDR1 MRHNA and CDR2 SNTAGT.

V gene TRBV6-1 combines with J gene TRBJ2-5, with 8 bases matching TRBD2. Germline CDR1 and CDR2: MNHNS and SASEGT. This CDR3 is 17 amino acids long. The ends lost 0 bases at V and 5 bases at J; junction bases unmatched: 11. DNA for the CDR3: TGTGCCAGCAGTGAAGCGTTGCCGGGACTAGGGGCGGAGACCCAGTACTTC. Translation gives CASSEALPGLGAETQYF.